The next 10 T cell receptor beta chains were all read from a single sample in a study of response to subunit inactivated influenza vaccine. TCRdb independently ran MiXCR on the RT-PCR reads; one entry per CDR3 protein. The data hold just over 300,000 distinct CDR3 sequences, with about 20% observed a single time. Sequences were derived from PBMCs from blood, sampled about 20 months after vaccination. These receptors came from a man aged 50 to 69 who received an inactivated influenza vaccine.

The chain couples TRBV24-1 to TRBJ2-5; D not certain. The CDR3 contains 13 residues. Between the trimmed V and J ends, which lost 2 bases and 7 bases, there was a span of 10 bases. The germline CDR1 and CDR2 sequences are KGHDR and SFDVKD. CDR3 coding DNA: TGTGCCACCAGTGATTCCGGGTCAGGGACCCAGTACTTC. Its translation: CATSDSGSGTQYF.

The chain combines TRBV3-1 with TRBJ1-2, with 9 bases matching TRBD1. V gave up 3 bases and J gave up 8 bases; unmatched junction bases: 7. Germline V CDR1 and CDR2: LGHDT, YNNKEL (reference sequence). The CDR3 consists of 14 residues. In DNA, the CDR3 is TGTGCCAGCAGCCATACGGGACAGGGAGCCGGCTACACCTTC. It yields the protein CASSHTGQGAGYTF.

The chain employs TRBV6-5 and TRBJ1-1, with D hard to call. The CDR3 loop spans 14 amino acids. V was shortened by 0 bases and J by 5 bases, with 10 bases between the two germline ends. Germline assignment: CDR1 MNHEY and CDR2 SVGAGI. The CDR3 loop reads CASSYSLGRTEAFF. CDR3 nucleotides: TGTGCCAGCAGTTACTCGCTCGGGCGGACTGAAGCTTTCTTT.

V and J are TRBV5-4 and TRBJ2-7; D is unclear. This CDR3 has 12 amino acids. Germline V gene lookup returns CDR1 SGHNT and CDR2 YYREEE (reference sequence). V was shortened by 4 bases and J by 6 bases, with 11 bases between the two germline ends. CDR3 nucleotide sequence: TGTGCCAGCAGCGTTATCCCCGGCGAGCAGTACTTC. Translating it yields CASSVIPGEQYF.

This clonotype was picked up a small number of times. V usage is TRBV7-9 and J usage is TRBJ2-1, with D possibly matching TRBD2 (5 bases). Trimming cost V 1 base and J 0 bases, with 13 bases left between them. In germline, CDR1 is SEHNR, CDR2 FQNEAQ (reference sequence). The CDR3 is made up of 17 amino acids. The CDR3: CASSLGPLGSSYNEQFF. CDR3 DNA: TGTGCCAGCAGCTTAGGACCGCTAGGGAGCTCCTACAATGAGCAGTTCTTC.

This clonotype was detected a few times. The chain recombines TRBV4-2 with TRBJ1-2; 10 bases map to TRBD1. This CDR3 has 16 amino acids. J gave up 3 bases and V 4 bases, and 8 bases lay outside the gene matches. The germline V gene has CDR1 LGHNA and CDR2 YNFKEQ. CDR3 amino acids: CASSPGTGEVHYGYTF. CDR3 bases: TGTGCCAGCAGCCCGGGGACAGGGGAAGTTCACTATGGCTACACCTTC.

The CDR3 protein is CASSTGQVAEKLFF. The CDR3 nucleotides are TGCGCCAGCAGCACCGGACAAGTGGCGGAAAAACTGTTTTTT. The chain is built from TRBV5-1 and TRBJ1-4; D might be TRBD1 (5 bases). Germline loops: CDR1 SGHRS, CDR2 YFSETQ. Deletions cut 4 bases from V and 8 bases from J, with 15 bases between. There are 14 residues in the CDR3.

This clonotype showed up just a few times. The chain uses TRBV20-1 and TRBJ2-1; 11 bases fit TRBD2. J gave up 5 bases and V 6 bases, and 9 bases lay outside the gene matches. Germline CDR1 reads DFQATT; CDR2 reads SNEGSKA (reference sequence). This CDR3 spans 15 amino acids. This CDR3 is CSAGKPGLADNEQFF. The CDR3 region has the DNA TGCAGTGCGGGCAAACCGGGACTAGCGGACAATGAGCAGTTCTTC.

This clonotype was seen more than once but under ten times. The chain uses TRBV14 and TRBJ2-5; TRBD2 matches at 7 bases. Germline trimming cut 1 base from V and 7 bases from J; bases unmatched to any gene: 0. The germline V gene has CDR1 SGHDN and CDR2 FVKESK. This CDR3 comprises 12 residues. DNA of the CDR3: TGTGCCAGCAGCCAAGCTAGCGGGACCCAGTACTTC. Its protein is CASSQASGTQYF.

The V and J genes are TRBV12-3 or TRBV12-4 and TRBJ1-2; no clear D gene. The CDR3 is 14 amino acids. Between the trimmed V and J ends, which lost 5 bases and 1 base, there was a span of 11 bases. The CDR3 DNA is TGTGCCAGCAGTACCCGAAGGGTTAACTATGGCTACACCTTC. Translating it yields CASSTRRVNYGYTF.